The following is a T cell receptor (beta chain) sequence with its context. A few counts support this clonotype. No cognate antigen has been identified for it. Per-base quality was not reported, and no clone a single base away is much larger than it. Ficoll-Paque density gradient centrifugation was the method used to isolate PBMCs. The record originates from a study of T-cell memory formation after mild COVID-19 listed by TCRdb under 2021. Background for the entire study: TCR sequence clusters from the two donors were found to be largely donor specific. In two donors, T-cell clones that expanded and contracted after mild COVID-19 were tracked by sequencing TCRalpha and TCRbeta repertoires over time. Two young, previously healthy adult volunteers made up the cohort, one male and one female. What the authors observed across the whole study: From day 15 to 85, contracting clones showed balanced CD4/CD8 phenotypes, whereas a second wave of clones that expanded from day 15 to 37 leaned towards CD4+. Whether the second-wave clones peaking on day 37 were SARS-CoV-2 specific was not confirmed. The study covered only two mild cases, and larger cohorts including severe cases with pre-infection samples were considered necessary. Contracting CD4+ clones appeared mostly in the CM and EM memory subsets, whereas CD8+ clones were enriched in EMRA. Some responding clones were found in pre-infection memory, which suggests that pre-existing cross-reactive memory T cells took part in the SARS-CoV-2 response.

The instrument was an Illumina NovaSeq 6000. TCRalpha and TCRbeta cDNA libraries were constructed by 5'RACE with constant-segment primers, with sample barcodes and unique molecular identifiers being introduced. RNA was extracted from every sample with Trizol reagent. Libraries were amplified in two PCR steps, with a second sample barcode and Illumina TruSeq adapters added in the second step. Sequencing of the libraries was done on an Illumina NovaSeq, producing 2 x 150 bp paired-end reads. The authors' pipeline ran thus. With migec v1.2.7, reads were demultiplexed and then collapsed into UMI-guided consensus sequences. With mixcr v2.1.11, UMI consensuses were aligned to TRA and TRB V and J templates and assembled into clonotypes. A clonotype was counted as expanded or contracted only if both edgeR and NoisET called the change significant, with noise models trained on biological replicates. For edgeR calls, the cutoffs were a false discovery rate-adjusted p below 0.01 and a log2 fold-change threshold of 1. As an exploratory analysis of dynamics, PCA with hierarchical clustering was applied to max-normalized trajectories of the 1000 most abundant clonotypes. Separately sequenced CD4+ and CD8+ repertoires were used to assign a CD4 or CD8 phenotype to each responding clone. Through fastp at Q25 and MiXCR, TCRdb rebuilt clones from the public reads, retaining in-frame beta chains. When rows share a CDR3 protein, they turn into one entry using the most common DNA and genes. Here the V and J calls rest on TCRdb's processing, not on the authors' analysis. The sample profile shows some 100,000 distinct CDR3 sequences; around 10% of them were found once. Jointly, the top ten make up around 39% of the sample.

The trim is 4 bases for V and 7 bases for J, with a gap of 13 bases between the germline ends. The CDR3 starts with the cysteine, ends with the phenylalanine, and has 14 residues. Just the 42-base CDR3 DNA is kept, in frame starting at base 1. CDR1 KGHDR and CDR2 SFDVKD were looked up in the germline V gene. Sequencing was performed on PBMCs or a T cell subset sorted from them (not recorded which). The TCR comes from a man in his late teens or twenties who had mild COVID-19 (a few samples of this study predate the infection). The sample titles of this study are shuffled in the database, so cell type and time point are left out; the donor was told from shared clones. The rearranged segments are TRBV24-1 and TRBJ2-1; a tentative D match to TRBD2 spans 7 bases. This receptor has the CDR3 CATSETAGANEQFF. The nucleotide sequence reads as follows: TGTGCCACCAGTGAGACCGCGGGGGCTAATGAGCAGTTCTTC.